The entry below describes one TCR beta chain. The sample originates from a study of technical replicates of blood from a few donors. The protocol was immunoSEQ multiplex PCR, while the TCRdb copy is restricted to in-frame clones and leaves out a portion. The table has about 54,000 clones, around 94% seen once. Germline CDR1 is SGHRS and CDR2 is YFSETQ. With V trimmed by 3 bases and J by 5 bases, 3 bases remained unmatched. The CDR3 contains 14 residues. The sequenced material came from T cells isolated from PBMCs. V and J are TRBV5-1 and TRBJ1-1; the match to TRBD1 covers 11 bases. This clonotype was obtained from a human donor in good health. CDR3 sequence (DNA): TGCGCCAGCAGCTCCGGGACAGGGGGGACTGAAGCTTTCTTT. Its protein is CASSSGTGGTEAFF.